The 30 T cell receptor beta chains reported below all come from one sample, sequenced in a study of response to subunit inactivated influenza vaccine. MiXCR, run by TCRdb on the RT-PCR reads, gives a single entry per CDR3 protein. The sample has 800,000 or so distinct CDR3 sequences, around 21% seen once; the top ten hold about 10%. Here the sequenced sample was PBMCs from blood, taken 4 to 6 days after vaccination. Receptors originate from a man aged 45 to 65 who received an inactivated influenza vaccine.

The chain is built from TRBV20-1 and TRBJ1-5; perhaps TRBD1 as D (5 bases). The V end lost 0 bases, the J end lost 6 bases, and 30 bases lay between the germline ends. The CDR3 has 20 residues. CDR1 and CDR2 from the germline V gene are DFQATT and SNEGSKA (reference sequence). CDR3 in DNA: TGCAGTGCTAGAGATTTGTTAGGTCCCATCCACGACAGTCTAAGTCAGCCCCAGCATTTT. It is translated as CSARDLLGPIHDSLSQPQHF.

This chain links TRBV4-2 with TRBJ2-2, with 9 bases identical to TRBD1. V shed 0 bases and J 4 bases; nucleotides not matched to a gene: 6. CDR1 and CDR2 (germline): LGHNA, YNFKEQ. The CDR3 runs to 17 residues. The CDR3 nucleotides are TGTGCCAGCAGCCAAGACCCGGGGACAGGGTCCACCGGGGAGCTGTTTTTT. This sequence encodes CASSQDPGTGSTGELFF.

V gene TRBV5-1 combines with J gene TRBJ2-1; possible D gene TRBD1, 5 bases. The V gene lost 4 bases and the J gene lost 5 bases, with 19 bases spanning the gap. Looked up from germline, CDR1 is SGHRS and CDR2 is YFSETQ. The CDR3 extends over 16 amino acids. The DNA of the CDR3 is TGCGCCAGCAGCCCCAGTAGGGGCGCTTTAGACAATGAGCAGTTCTTC. As protein: CASSPSRGALDNEQFF. The whole variable domain, filled in from reference TRBV5-1 and TRBJ2-1, reads KAGVTQTPRYLIKTRGQQVTLSCSPISGHRSVSWYQQTPGQGLQFLFEYFSETQRNKGNFPGRFSGRQFSNSRSEMNVSTLELGDSALYLCASSPSRGALDNEQFFGPGTRLTVL.

Concerning this clonotype: At one end, the junction sequence differs from germline, possibly due to a read error. The chain couples TRBV5-5 to TRBJ2-3; TRBD2 aligns across 8 bases. This CDR3 has 14 amino acids. CDR1 is SGHKS, CDR2 YYEKEE, per germline (reference sequence). CDR3 loop: CASSYREGPETQYF. DNA for the CDR3: TGTGCCAGCAGCTACCGGGAGGGCCCAGAGACGCAGTATTTT.

This chain joins TRBV10-3 and TRBJ2-3; the D gene is possibly TRBD2 (6 bases). The CDR3 is made up of 13 amino acids. V lost 6 bases and J 1 base, leaving 8 bases between the germline ends. Germline V gene sequence: CDR1 ENHRY, CDR2 SYGVKD. CDR3 in amino acids: CAIRLAGTDTQYF. The CDR3 nucleotides are TGTGCCATCAGGTTAGCGGGCACAGATACGCAGTATTTT.

Only a few counts were recorded for this clonotype. The chain has TRBV12-3 or TRBV12-4 and TRBJ2-3, with TRBD2 identical over 7 bases. This CDR3 has 16 residues. J lost 3 bases, V lost 2 bases, and 8 bases had no gene match. The CDR3 is CASSLYGTTPTDTQYF. CDR3 nucleotide sequence: TGTGCCAGCAGTTTATACGGGACTACCCCTACAGATACGCAGTATTTT.

This clonotype was seen a few times. V usage is TRBV4-1 and J usage is TRBJ2-1; the match to TRBD2 covers 8 bases. V trimming: 3 bases; J trimming: 5 bases; junction bases outside the gene matches: 6. This CDR3 spans 15 amino acids. CDR1 is MGHRA, CDR2 YSYEKL, per germline. CDR3 DNA: TGCGCCAGCAGCCACAGCGGGAGCGGACACAATGAGCAGTTCTTC. This translates into CASSHSGSGHNEQFF.

This clonotype was observed a handful of times. The gene calls are TRBV25-1 and TRBJ2-1, with 11 nucleotides matching TRBD2. V was clipped by 1 base and J by 5 bases; unmatched bases: 7. The CDR3 covers 17 residues. Germline lookup yields CDR1 MGHDK and CDR2 SYGVNS. CDR3 nucleotides: TGTGCCAGCAGTGAATGGGGGACTAGCGGTGACGACAATGAGCAGTTCTTC. Its protein product is CASSEWGTSGDDNEQFF.

This clonotype was observed a few times. J is TRBJ2-1 and V is TRBV9; tentatively, D is TRBD2 (5 bases). Germline loops: CDR1 SGDLS, CDR2 YYNGEE. The germline V and J ends were trimmed by 0 bases and 8 bases, with 18 bases remaining between them. The CDR3 is 16 amino acids. CDR3 residues: CASSVEVWASSDEQFF. CDR3 nucleotide sequence: TGTGCCAGCAGCGTAGAGGTTTGGGCTAGCAGCGATGAGCAGTTCTTC.

The chain joins TRBV28 to TRBJ2-1; no clear D gene. V was cut by 4 bases and J by 6 bases, with 10 bases left in between. CDR1 is MDHEN and CDR2 is SYDVKM in the germline V gene. The CDR3 is made up of 13 amino acids. DNA for the CDR3: TGTGCCAGCAGTTATGCGAAGACCAATGAGCAGTTCTTC. It specifies CASSYAKTNEQFF.

The gene calls are TRBV7-9 and TRBJ2-1, with D possibly matching TRBD1 (6 bases). V lost 8 bases and J 4 bases, leaving 15 bases between the germline ends. The germline CDR1 and CDR2 sequences are SEHNR and FQNEAQ (reference sequence). The CDR3 runs 14 residues. CDR3 DNA: TGTGCCAGCCTAGGGACAATACTTTACAATGAGCAGTTCTTC. The encoded protein is CASLGTILYNEQFF.

The rearrangement joins TRBV10-3 to TRBJ2-1; TRBD2 agrees at 8 bases. The length of the CDR3 is 13 residues. The germline CDR1 and CDR2 sequences are ENHRY and SYGVKD. The J segment lost 7 bases and the V segment lost 10 bases, leaving 9 bases of the junction unmatched. CDR3 sequence (DNA): TGTGCCACCCAAGCGGGGGCCAGGAATGAGCAGTTCTTC. Translation gives CATQAGARNEQFF.

This clonotype has a count of ten or more. The chain recombines TRBV28 with TRBJ2-7; D is ambiguous. CDR3 length equals 13 residues. Trimming pared 6 bases from V and 2 bases from J, leaving 11 bases between. The V gene's germline CDR1 is MDHEN and CDR2 SYDVKM. CDR3 amino acids: CASSFGRAYEQYF. DNA of the CDR3: TGTGCCAGCAGCTTTGGCCGCGCCTACGAGCAGTACTTC.

The sample holds a few counts of this clonotype. The chain links TRBV6-1 to TRBJ2-4; D remains unclear. From germline, CDR1 is MNHNS and CDR2 SASEGT. The CDR3 is 11 residues long. CDR3 nucleotides: TGTTCCGAGTCGGCCAAAAACATTCAGTACTTC. Translation gives CSESAKNIQYF.

The rearrangement links TRBV20-1 to TRBJ2-7; 8 bases are a match to TRBD2. The J segment lost 7 bases and the V segment lost 5 bases, leaving 16 bases of the junction unmatched. CDR1 and CDR2 from the germline V gene are DFQATT and SNEGSKA (reference sequence). This CDR3 has 15 amino acids. CDR3 sequence: CSAGTRGGVPTEQYF. The CDR3 DNA follows: TGCAGTGCTGGGACTAGGGGGGGGGTCCCAACTGAGCAGTACTTC.

This clonotype was seen only a few times. The chain joins TRBV2 to TRBJ2-1; D unresolved. Germline values: CDR1 SNHLY, CDR2 FYNNEI. Trimming removed 1 base at V and 3 bases at J, with 10 bases between. The CDR3 extends over 15 amino acids. The CDR3 region is CASSEGLRLYNEQFF. CDR3 nucleotide sequence: TGTGCCAGCAGTGAAGGACTCCGACTCTACAATGAGCAGTTCTTC.

The rearrangement links TRBV15 to TRBJ2-5, with 9 positions matching TRBD2. The CDR3 sequence is 15 residues long. The V and J ends lost 4 bases and 1 base, in that order; junction bases with no gene match: 4. The germline V gene encodes CDR1 LNHNV and CDR2 YYDKDF (reference sequence). The CDR3 is CATSTTSGSQETQYF. Written as DNA, the CDR3 is TGTGCCACCAGCACTACTAGCGGGTCCCAAGAGACCCAGTACTTC. Complete variable domain (other parts from reference TRBV15 and TRBJ2-5): DAMVIQNPRYQVTQFGKPVTLSCSQTLNHNVMYWYQQKSSQAPKLLFHYYDKDFNNEADTPDNFQSRRPNTSFCFLDIRSPGLGDTAMYLCATSTTSGSQETQYFGPGTRLLVL.

The chain employs TRBV9 and TRBJ2-5, with 11 nucleotides matching TRBD1. The V gene end was trimmed by 2 bases and the J gene end by 4 bases; junction bases not matched to a gene: 1. This CDR3 has 14 amino acids. Germline lookup yields CDR1 SGDLS and CDR2 YYNGEE. CDR3 sequence: CASSVGQGVETQYF. CDR3 in DNA: TGTGCCAGCAGCGTGGGACAGGGGGTAGAGACCCAGTACTTC.

The chain has TRBV20-1 and TRBJ2-3; D is possibly TRBD2 (5 bases). Germline V gene lookup returns CDR1 DFQATT and CDR2 SNEGSKA (reference sequence). This CDR3 comprises 15 residues. CDR3 bases: TGCAGCGCCTCCGAGCGGAGATCTAGCACAGATACGCAGTATTTT. Protein: CSASERRSSTDTQYF.

This sequence joins TRBV12-3 or TRBV12-4 and TRBJ1-1, with 8 bases lining up with TRBD1. Trimming at V came to 0 bases and at J to 5 bases, leaving 2 bases not matched to a gene. This CDR3 spans 14 amino acids. The CDR3 here is CASSLADRVTEAFF. The CDR3 region has the DNA TGTGCCAGCAGTTTAGCGGACAGGGTTACTGAAGCTTTCTTT.

The gene calls are TRBV29-1 and TRBJ1-1, with 9 bases fitting TRBD1. Unmatched junction bases numbered 14, after V lost 2 bases and J lost 1 base. The CDR3 contains 18 residues. Germline loops: CDR1 SQVTM, CDR2 ANQGSEA. The CDR3 loop reads CSVERSTGGVRGNTEAFF. For the CDR3, the DNA is TGCAGCGTTGAAAGGTCTACAGGGGGCGTGAGGGGGAACACTGAAGCTTTCTTT.

Here the CDR3 reads CSVEKASGADYEQYF. CDR3 DNA: TGCAGCGTTGAAAAGGCTAGCGGGGCCGACTACGAGCAGTACTTC. The V gene is TRBV29-1, the J gene TRBJ2-7; 9 bases map to TRBD2. Per the germline V gene, CDR1 is SQVTM and CDR2 is ANQGSEA. The J segment lost 3 bases and the V segment lost 2 bases, leaving 8 bases of the junction unmatched. This CDR3 region has 15 residues.

The table lists this clonotype with a few counts. The rearrangement uses TRBV20-1 and TRBJ1-2; D not resolved. The CDR3 is made up of 12 amino acids. Germline CDR1 is DFQATT and CDR2 is SNEGSKA (reference sequence). The CDR3 here is CGPPRGINGYTF. CDR3 in DNA: TGCGGACCCCCTCGCGGTATAAATGGCTACACCTTC.

The chain has TRBV7-8 and TRBJ2-5; the match to TRBD1 covers 7 bases. CDR1 is SGHVS, CDR2 FQNEAQ, per germline. The ends lost 3 bases at V and 3 bases at J; junction bases unmatched: 10. The CDR3 is 16 amino acids. The DNA of the CDR3 is TGTGCCAGCAGCTTCACACAGGGGTTAACAAAAGAGACCCAGTACTTC. It yields the protein CASSFTQGLTKETQYF. The full variable domain, its missing parts supplied by reference TRBV7-8 and TRBJ2-5, is GAGVSQSPRYKVAKRGQDVALRCDPISGHVSLFWYQQALGQGPEFLTYFQNEAQLDKSGLPSDRFFAERPEGSVSTLKIQRTQQEDSAVYLCASSFTQGLTKETQYFGPGTRLLVL.

A note on this clonotype: The junction and the germline gene differ at one end; a read error may be behind it. V gene TRBV28 combines with J gene TRBJ2-7; D perhaps matches TRBD1 (5 bases). Germline CDR1 is MDHEN and CDR2 is SYDVKM. The CDR3 extends over 15 amino acids. This CDR3 is CASKGAGRRTYDQYF. The CDR3, as DNA: TGTGCCAGCAAAGGGGCAGGGCGCCGAACCTACGATCAGTACTTC.

This clonotype showed up just once. The J gene is TRBJ2-7, the V gene TRBV28, with no clear D. The germline gives CDR1 MDHEN, CDR2 SYDVKM. The CDR3 contains 13 residues. Trimming removed 1 base at V and 5 bases at J, with 9 bases between. The CDR3 sequence: CASSLFGINEQYF. CDR3 coding DNA: TGTGCCAGCAGTTTATTTGGGATCAACGAGCAGTACTTC.

This clonotype turned up a few times. The J gene is TRBJ2-1, the V gene TRBV14; perhaps TRBD2 as D (5 bases). The CDR3 runs 15 residues. The germline V and J ends were trimmed by 3 bases and 4 bases, with 13 bases remaining between them. CDR1 is SGHDN and CDR2 is FVKESK in the germline V gene. CDR3 sequence: CASSQWSGPYNEQFF. CDR3 in DNA: TGTGCCAGCAGCCAGTGGAGCGGACCTTACAATGAGCAGTTCTTC.

This clonotype was counted only a few times. The chain carries TRBV5-6 and TRBJ2-5; TRBD2 might be the D (5 bases). Per the germline V gene, CDR1 is SGHDT and CDR2 is YYEEEE. This CDR3 is built from 14 residues. The V gene lost 0 bases and the J gene lost 2 bases, with 8 bases spanning the gap. CDR3 DNA sequence: TGTGCCAGCAGCTTGGAGAGGGAACAAGAGACCCAGTACTTC. Its translation is CASSLEREQETQYF.

This clonotype has only a few counts. This chain connects TRBV4-2 to TRBJ2-3; 7 positions agree with TRBD2. The germline V gene has CDR1 LGHNA and CDR2 YNFKEQ. Trimming at V came to 5 bases and at J to 3 bases, leaving 11 bases not matched to a gene. The CDR3 loop spans 16 amino acids. The DNA for the CDR3 is TGTGCCAGCAGCGAAAAGGGAGGGGCAATAACAGATACGCAGTATTTT. Translation gives CASSEKGGAITDTQYF.

This clonotype has a handful of counts. V gene TRBV25-1 combines with J gene TRBJ1-3; no clear D. The V end was cut by 4 bases, the J end by 4 bases, with 14 bases between. Per the germline V gene, CDR1 is MGHDK and CDR2 is SYGVNS. The CDR3 has 15 amino acids. The CDR3 coding sequence is TGTGCCAGCAGTGGGTGGAAGGGAAGGGGAAACACCATATATTTT. Translated, it gives CASSGWKGRGNTIYF.